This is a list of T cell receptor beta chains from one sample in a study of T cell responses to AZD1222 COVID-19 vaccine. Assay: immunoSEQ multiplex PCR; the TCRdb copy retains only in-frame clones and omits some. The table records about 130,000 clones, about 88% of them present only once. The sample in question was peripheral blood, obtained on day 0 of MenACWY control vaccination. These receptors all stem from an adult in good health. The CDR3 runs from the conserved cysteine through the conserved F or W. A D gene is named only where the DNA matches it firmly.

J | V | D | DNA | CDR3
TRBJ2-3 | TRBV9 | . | TGTGCCAGCAGCGAACTAGCAGATACGCAGTATTTT | CASSELADTQYF
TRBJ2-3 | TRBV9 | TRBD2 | TGTGCCAGCAGCGCGTTCGGGACTAGCGGGAGTGGGGATACGCAGTATTTT | CASSAFGTSGSGDTQYF
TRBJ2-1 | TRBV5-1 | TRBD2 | TGCGCCAGCAGCTTGGAGTTAAGGCGGGAGGCAGAGCAGTTCTTC | CASSLELRREAEQFF
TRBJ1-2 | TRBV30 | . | TGTGCCTGGAGTGTACTGGGTGGCTATGGCTACACCTTC | CAWSVLGGYGYTF
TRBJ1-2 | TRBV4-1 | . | TGCGCCAGCAGCGGGCGACAGACTGGTGGCTACACCTTC | CASSGRQTGGYTF
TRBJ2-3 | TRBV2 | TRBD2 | TGTGCCAGCACCCCGACGGGAGGGTATGGAGATACGCAGTATTTT | CASTPTGGYGDTQYF
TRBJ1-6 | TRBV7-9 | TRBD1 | TGTGCCAGCAGCTGGGGACAGGGGGCGAATTCACCCCTCCACTTT | CASSWGQGANSPLHF
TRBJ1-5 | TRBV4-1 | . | TGCGCCAGCAGCCCCGGGATCCTTGGGCGGCAGCCCCAGCATTTT | CASSPGILGRQPQHF
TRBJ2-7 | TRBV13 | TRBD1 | TGTGCCAGCAGCTTGAGACAGGGGGCGCGCGAGCAGTACTTC | CASSLRQGAREQYF
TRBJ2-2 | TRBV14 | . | TGTGCCAGCAGCCAAGACAGGGAGAAAACCGGGGAGCTGTTTTTT | CASSQDREKTGELFF
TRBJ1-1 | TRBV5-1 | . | TGCGCCAGCAGCTCGTGGGCCCCGTCAGAAGCTTTCTTT | CASSSWAPSEAFF
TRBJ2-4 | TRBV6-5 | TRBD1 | TGTGCCAGCAGTTCCGACAGGGGCCACATTCAGTACTTC | CASSSDRGHIQYF
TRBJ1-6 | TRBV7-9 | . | TGTGCCAGCAGCTTAGGGGGGCGGGGCACTGAGCCCCTCCACTTT | CASSLGGRGTEPLHF